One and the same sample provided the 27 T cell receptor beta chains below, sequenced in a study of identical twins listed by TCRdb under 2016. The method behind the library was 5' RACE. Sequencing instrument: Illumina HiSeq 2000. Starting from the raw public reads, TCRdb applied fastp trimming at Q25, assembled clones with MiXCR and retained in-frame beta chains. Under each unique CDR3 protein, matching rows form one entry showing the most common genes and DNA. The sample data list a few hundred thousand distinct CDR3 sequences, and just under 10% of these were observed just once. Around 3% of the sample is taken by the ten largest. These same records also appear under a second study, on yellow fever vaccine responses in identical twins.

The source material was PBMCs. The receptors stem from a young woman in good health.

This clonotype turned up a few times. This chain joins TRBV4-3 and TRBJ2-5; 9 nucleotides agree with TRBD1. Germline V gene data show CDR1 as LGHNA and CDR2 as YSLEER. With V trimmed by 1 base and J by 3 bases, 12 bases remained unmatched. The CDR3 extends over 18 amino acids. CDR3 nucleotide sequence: TGCGCCAGCAGCCAAGTTCTGAGGGGACAGGGTGACGAAGAGACCCAGTACTTC. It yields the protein CASSQVLRGQGDEETQYF.

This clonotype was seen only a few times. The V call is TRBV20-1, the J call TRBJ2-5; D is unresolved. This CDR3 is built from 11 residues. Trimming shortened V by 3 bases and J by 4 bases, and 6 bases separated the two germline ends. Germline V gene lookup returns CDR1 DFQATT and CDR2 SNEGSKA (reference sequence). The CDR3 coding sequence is TGCAGTGCTAGGGCTGGAGAGACCCAGTACTTC. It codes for CSARAGETQYF.

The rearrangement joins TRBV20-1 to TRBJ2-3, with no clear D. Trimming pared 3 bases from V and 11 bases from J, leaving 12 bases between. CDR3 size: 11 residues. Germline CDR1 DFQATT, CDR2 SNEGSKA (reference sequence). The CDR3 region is CSASESWGQYF. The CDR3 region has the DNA TGCAGTGCTAGTGAGTCTTGGGGGCAGTATTTT.

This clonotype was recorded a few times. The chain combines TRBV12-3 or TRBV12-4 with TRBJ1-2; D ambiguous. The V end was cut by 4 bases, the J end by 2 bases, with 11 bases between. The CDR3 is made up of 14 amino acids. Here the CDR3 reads CASSYTGRNYGYTF. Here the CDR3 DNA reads TGTGCCAGCAGTTACACCGGGAGAAACTATGGCTACACCTTC.

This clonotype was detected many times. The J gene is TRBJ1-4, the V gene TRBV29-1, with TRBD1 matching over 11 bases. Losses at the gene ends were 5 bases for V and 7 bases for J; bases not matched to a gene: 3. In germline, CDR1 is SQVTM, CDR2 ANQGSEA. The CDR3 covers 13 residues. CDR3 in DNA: TGCAGCGTTCGGGACAGGGGGTTTGAAAAACTGTTTTTT. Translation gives CSVRDRGFEKLFF.

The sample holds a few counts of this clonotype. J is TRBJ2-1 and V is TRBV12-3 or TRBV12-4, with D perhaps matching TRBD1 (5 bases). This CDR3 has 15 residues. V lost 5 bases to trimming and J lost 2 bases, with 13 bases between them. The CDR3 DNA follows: TGTGCCAGCAGTCCCCTCAGGGTGCCCTACAATGAGCAGTTCTTC. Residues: CASSPLRVPYNEQFF.

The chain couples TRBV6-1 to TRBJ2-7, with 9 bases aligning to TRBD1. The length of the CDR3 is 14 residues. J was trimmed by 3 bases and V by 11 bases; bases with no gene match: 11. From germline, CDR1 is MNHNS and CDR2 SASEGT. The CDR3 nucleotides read TGTGCCGCCAAGAGGGGGACAGGGCGCTACGAGCAGTACTTC. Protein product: CAAKRGTGRYEQYF.

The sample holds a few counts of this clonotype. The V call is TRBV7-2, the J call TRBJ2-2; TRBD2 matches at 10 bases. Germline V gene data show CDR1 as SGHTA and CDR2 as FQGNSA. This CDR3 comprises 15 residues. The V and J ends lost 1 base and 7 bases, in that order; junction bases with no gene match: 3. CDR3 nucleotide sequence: TGTGCCAGCAGCTTAGTAGCGGGGGGTATCGGGGAGCTGTTTTTT. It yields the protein CASSLVAGGIGELFF.

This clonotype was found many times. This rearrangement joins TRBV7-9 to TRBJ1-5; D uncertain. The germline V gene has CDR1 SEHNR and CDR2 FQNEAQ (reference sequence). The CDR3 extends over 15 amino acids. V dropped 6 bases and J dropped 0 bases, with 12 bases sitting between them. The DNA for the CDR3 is TGTGCCAGCAGTTCCCTGATGGATAGCAATCAGCCCCAGCATTTT. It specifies CASSSLMDSNQPQHF.

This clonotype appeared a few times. CDR3: CASTGPTGNEQFF. The CDR3 region has the DNA TGTGCCAGCACCGGGCCCACCGGGAATGAGCAGTTCTTC. The genes are TRBV2 and TRBJ2-1; unclear D gene. The CDR3 has 13 residues. V lost 7 bases to trimming and J lost 7 bases, with 14 bases between them. CDR1 is SNHLY, CDR2 FYNNEI, per germline.

The CDR3 is CSAGVLDTQYF. CDR3 DNA sequence: TGCAGTGCTGGGGTTCTCGATACGCAGTATTTT. The gene calls are TRBV20-1 and TRBJ2-3; D call uncertain. This CDR3 has 11 residues. CDR1 is DFQATT and CDR2 is SNEGSKA in the germline V gene (reference sequence). Trimming stripped 5 bases from V and 6 bases from J, with 9 bases between.

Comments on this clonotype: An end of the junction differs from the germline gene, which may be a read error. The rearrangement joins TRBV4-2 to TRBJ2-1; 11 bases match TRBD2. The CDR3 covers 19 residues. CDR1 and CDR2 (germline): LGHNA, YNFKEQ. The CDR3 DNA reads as TGTGCCAGCACCCAAGGGGAACTAGCGGGAGCGATAAGTCGAAATGAGCAGTTCTTC. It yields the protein CASTQGELAGAISRNEQFF.

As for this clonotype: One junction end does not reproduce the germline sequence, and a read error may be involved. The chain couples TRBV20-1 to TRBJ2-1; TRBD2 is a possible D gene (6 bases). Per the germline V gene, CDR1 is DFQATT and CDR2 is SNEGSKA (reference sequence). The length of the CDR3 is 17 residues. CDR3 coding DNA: TGCTGTGCTAGCCGTCTCCCCACCGGGAGCTTGTTCAATGAGCAGTTCTTC. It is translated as CCASRLPTGSLFNEQFF.

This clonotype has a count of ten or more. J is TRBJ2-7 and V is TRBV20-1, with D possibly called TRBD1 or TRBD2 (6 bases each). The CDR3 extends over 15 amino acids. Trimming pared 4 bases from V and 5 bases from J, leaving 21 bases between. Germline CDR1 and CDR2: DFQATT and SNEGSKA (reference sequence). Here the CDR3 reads CSATHLWGANNEQYF. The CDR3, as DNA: TGCAGTGCTACTCATCTCTGGGGGGCGAACAACGAGCAGTACTTC.

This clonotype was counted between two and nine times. The CDR3, as DNA: TGTGCCATCAGGGCGGTTGATAATGGTGAGCAGTTCTTC. It yields the protein CAIRAVDNGEQFF. V gene TRBV10-3 combines with J gene TRBJ2-1; D ambiguous. The CDR3 runs 13 residues. The V end was cut by 6 bases, the J end by 9 bases, with 15 bases between. CDR1 ENHRY and CDR2 SYGVKD come from the germline V gene.

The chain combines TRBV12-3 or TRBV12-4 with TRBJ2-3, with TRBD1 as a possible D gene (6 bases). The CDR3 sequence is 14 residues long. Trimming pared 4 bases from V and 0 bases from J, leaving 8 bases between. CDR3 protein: CASSSGHSTDTQYF. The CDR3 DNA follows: TGTGCCAGCAGTTCGGGACACAGCACAGATACGCAGTATTTT.

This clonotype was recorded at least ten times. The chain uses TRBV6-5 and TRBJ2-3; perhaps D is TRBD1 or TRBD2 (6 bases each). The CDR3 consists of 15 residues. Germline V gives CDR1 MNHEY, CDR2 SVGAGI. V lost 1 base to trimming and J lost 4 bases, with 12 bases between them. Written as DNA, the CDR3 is TGTGCCAGCAGTTACTATTCGGAGGGGGCAGATACGCAGTATTTT. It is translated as CASSYYSEGADTQYF.

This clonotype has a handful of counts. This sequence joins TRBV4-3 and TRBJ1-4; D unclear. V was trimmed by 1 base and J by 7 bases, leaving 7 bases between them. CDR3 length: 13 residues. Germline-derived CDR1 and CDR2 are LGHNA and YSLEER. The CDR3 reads CASSQGGFEKLFF. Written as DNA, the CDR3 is TGCGCCAGCAGCCAAGGAGGGTTTGAAAAACTGTTTTTT.

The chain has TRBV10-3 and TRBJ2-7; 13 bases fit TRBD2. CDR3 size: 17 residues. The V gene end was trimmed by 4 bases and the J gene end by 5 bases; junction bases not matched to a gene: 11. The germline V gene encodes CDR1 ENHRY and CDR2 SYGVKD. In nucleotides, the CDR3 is TGTGCCATCAGTGGGCCCACCGGACTAGCGGGAGTCGACGAGCAGTACTTC. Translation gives CAISGPTGLAGVDEQYF.

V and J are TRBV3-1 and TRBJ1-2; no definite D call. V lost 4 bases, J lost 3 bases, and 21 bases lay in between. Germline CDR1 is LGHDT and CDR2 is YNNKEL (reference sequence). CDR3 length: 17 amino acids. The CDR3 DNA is TGTGCCAGCAGCCTGGGGATAGACTCACCCGGGGACTATGGCTACACCTTC. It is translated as CASSLGIDSPGDYGYTF.

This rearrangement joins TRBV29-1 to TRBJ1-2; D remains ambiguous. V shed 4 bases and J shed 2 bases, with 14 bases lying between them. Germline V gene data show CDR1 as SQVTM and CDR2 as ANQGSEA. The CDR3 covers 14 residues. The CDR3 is CSVGGLDGNYGYTF. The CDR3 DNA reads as TGCAGCGTTGGGGGTTTAGACGGGAACTATGGCTACACCTTC.

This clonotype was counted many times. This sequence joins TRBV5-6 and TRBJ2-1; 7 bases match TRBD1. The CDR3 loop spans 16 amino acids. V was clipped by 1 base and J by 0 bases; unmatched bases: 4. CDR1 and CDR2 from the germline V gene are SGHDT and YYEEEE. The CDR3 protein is CASSLNRGSSYNEQFF. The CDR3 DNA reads TGTGCCAGCAGCTTGAACAGGGGAAGCTCCTACAATGAGCAGTTCTTC.

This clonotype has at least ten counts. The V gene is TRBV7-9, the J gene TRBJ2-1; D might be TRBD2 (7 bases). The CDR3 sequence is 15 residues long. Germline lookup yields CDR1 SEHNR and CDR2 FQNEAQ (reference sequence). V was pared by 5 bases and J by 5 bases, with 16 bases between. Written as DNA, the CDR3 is TGTGCCAGCAGCCTAACGGGGGGCGCGAACAATGAGCAGTTCTTC. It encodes CASSLTGGANNEQFF.

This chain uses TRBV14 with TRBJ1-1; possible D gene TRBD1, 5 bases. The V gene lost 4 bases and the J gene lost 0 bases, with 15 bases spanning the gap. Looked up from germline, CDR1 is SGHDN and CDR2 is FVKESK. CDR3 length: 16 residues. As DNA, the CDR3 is TGTGCCAGCAGCCCGAACCCCAGGGAAATGAACACTGAAGCTTTCTTT. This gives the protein CASSPNPREMNTEAFF.

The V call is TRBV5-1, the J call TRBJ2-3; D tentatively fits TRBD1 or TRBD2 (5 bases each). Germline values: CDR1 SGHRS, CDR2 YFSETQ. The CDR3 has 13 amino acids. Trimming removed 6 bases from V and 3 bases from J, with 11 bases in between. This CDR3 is CASMQGATDTQYF. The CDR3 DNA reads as TGCGCCAGCATGCAGGGAGCGACAGATACGCAGTATTTT.

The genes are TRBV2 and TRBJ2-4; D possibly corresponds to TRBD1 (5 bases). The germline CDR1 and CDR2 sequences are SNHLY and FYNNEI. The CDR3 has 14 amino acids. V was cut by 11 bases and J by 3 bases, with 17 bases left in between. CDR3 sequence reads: CAGQPRESKNIQYF. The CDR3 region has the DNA TGTGCCGGTCAACCCAGGGAAAGCAAAAACATTCAGTACTTC.

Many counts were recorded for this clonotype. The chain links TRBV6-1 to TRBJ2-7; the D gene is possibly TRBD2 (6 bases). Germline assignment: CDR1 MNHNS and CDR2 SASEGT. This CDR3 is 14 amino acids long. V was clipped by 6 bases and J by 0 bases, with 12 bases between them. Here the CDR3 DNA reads TGTGCCAGCAGACCGGAGGGACTCTCCTACGAGCAGTACTTC. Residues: CASRPEGLSYEQYF.